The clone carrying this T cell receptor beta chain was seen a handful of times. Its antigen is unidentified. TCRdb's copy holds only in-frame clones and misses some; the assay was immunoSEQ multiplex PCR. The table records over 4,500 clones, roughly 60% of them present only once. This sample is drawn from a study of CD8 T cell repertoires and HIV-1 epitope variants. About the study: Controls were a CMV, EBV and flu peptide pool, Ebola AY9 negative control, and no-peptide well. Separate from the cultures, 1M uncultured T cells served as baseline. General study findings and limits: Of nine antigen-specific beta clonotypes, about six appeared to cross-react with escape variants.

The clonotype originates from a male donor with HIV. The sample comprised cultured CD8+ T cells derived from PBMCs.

As DNA, the CDR3 is TGTGCCAGCAGCCGGCAGGGGGAGGAGACCCAGTACTTC. It codes for CASSRQGEETQYF. This sequence joins TRBV14 and TRBJ2-5; 7 bases line up with TRBD1. Germline-derived CDR1 and CDR2 are SGHDN and FVKESK. Germline trimming cut 4 bases from V and 5 bases from J; bases unmatched to any gene: 4. This CDR3 is 13 amino acids long.